This TCR beta chain stems from a study of T cells after posttransplantation cyclophosphamide. Study results and limitations: TRB overlap between skin or GI tissue T cells and blood was limited.

Repertoires were generated with immunoSEQ multiplex PCR, while TCRdb's copy carries only in-frame clones and drops some. The profile shows fewer than 35,000 clones, roughly nine tenths of them singletons. Cells defined as naive were viable CD3+CD4+ or CD3+CD8+ and CCR7+CD45RA+CD45RO-CD95-CD27+CD28+. This related bone marrow graft donor gave peripheral blood on the day of marrow donation. As regards this clone: Its matching antigen is unknown.

The CDR3 has 18 amino acids. Germline values: CDR1 SGHVS, CDR2 FQNEAQ. V dropped 5 bases and J dropped 4; count of bases not matched to a gene: 11. Sequencing used naive CD4+ T cells sorted from blood. The rearrangement uses TRBV7-8 and TRBJ2-5, with TRBD2 identical over 15 bases. The source is a man aged 30-40 years in good health and a related stem cell transplant donor. The chain's CDR3 is CASSQGLAGGRYTETQYF. The CDR3, as DNA: TGTGCCAGCAGCCAGGGACTAGCGGGAGGCCGATACACAGAGACCCAGTACTTC.